This T cell receptor beta chain was identified during a study of OX40 agonist ivuxolimab in advanced cancers. General study findings and limits: The average count of expanded clones was higher among CD8+ T cells than among CD4+.

Worth noting for this clone: No antigen is known for it.

The J segment lost 4 bases and the V segment lost 7 bases, leaving 9 bases of the junction unmatched. CDR1 is GTSNPN and CDR2 is SVGIG in the germline V gene (reference sequence). CDR3 length: 14 residues. With baseline, cycle 4 day 1, and cycle 7 day 1 as timepoints, blood was sampled. The protocol was immunoSEQ multiplex PCR, while the TCRdb copy is restricted to in-frame clones and leaves out a portion. The sample includes more than 25,000 clones, 70% to 80% seen only once; the top ten take approximately 31%. This chain links TRBV30 with TRBJ2-2; TRBD2 matches 7 bases. The material was CD4+ or CD8+ T cells sorted from blood, obtained in a trial of the OX40 agonist ivuxolimab. The clonotype comes from an adult with an advanced solid tumor such as melanoma, head and neck, liver or kidney cancer. The CDR3 sequence: CAYPPGGFTGELFF. For the CDR3, the DNA is TGTGCCTACCCTCCCGGGGGGTTCACCGGGGAGCTGTTTTTT.